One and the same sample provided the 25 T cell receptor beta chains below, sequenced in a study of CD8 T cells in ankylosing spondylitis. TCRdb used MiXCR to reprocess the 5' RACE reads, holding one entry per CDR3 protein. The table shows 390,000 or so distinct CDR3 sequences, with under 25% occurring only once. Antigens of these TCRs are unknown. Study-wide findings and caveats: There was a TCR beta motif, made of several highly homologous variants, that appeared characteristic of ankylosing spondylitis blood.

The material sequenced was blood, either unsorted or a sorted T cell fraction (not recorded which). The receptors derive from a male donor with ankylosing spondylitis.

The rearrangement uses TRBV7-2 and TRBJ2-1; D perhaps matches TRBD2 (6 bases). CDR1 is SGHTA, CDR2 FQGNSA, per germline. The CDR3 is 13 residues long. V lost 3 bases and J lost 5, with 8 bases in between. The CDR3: CASSLRGNNEQFF. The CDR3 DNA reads TGTGCCAGCAGCTTGCGGGGTAACAATGAGCAGTTCTTC.

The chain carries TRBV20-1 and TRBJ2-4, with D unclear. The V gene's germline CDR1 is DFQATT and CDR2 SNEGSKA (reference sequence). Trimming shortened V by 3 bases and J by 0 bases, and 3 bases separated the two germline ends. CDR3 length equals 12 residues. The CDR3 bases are TGCAGTGCTAGGGCAGCCAAAAACATTCAGTACTTC. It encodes CSARAAKNIQYF.

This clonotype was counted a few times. The CDR3 is CASSQEGRREETQYF. The CDR3 DNA reads as TGCGCCAGCAGCCAAGAAGGTAGGAGGGAAGAGACCCAGTACTTC. The rearrangement joins TRBV4-1 to TRBJ2-5; D is possibly TRBD2 (6 bases). The germline CDR1 and CDR2 sequences are MGHRA and YSYEKL. The CDR3 is made up of 15 amino acids. V was cut by 0 bases and J by 3 bases, with 11 bases left in between.

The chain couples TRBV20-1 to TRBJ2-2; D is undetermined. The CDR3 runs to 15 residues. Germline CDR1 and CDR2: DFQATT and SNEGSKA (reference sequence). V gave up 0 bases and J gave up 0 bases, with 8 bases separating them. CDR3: CSARDMVTNTGELFF. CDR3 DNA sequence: TGCAGTGCTAGAGATATGGTGACGAACACCGGGGAGCTGTTTTTT.

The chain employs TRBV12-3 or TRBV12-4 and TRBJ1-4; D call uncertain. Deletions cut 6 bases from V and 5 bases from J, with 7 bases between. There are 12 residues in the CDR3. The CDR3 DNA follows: TGTGCCAGCAGGGGAGGGAATGAAAAACTGTTTTTT. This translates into CASRGGNEKLFF.

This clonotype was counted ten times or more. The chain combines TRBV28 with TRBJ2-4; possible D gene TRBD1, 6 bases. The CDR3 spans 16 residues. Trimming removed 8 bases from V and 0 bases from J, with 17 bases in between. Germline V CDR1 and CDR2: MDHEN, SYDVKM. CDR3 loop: CASRHPSGVAKNIQYF. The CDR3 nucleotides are TGTGCCAGCCGCCACCCTTCAGGGGTAGCCAAAAACATTCAGTACTTC.

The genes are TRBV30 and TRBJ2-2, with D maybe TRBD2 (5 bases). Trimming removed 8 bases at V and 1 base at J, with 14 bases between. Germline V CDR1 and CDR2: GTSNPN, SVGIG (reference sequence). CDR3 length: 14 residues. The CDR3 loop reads CAHGERRNTGELFF. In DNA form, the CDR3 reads TGTGCCCATGGGGAGCGGAGGAACACCGGGGAGCTGTTTTTT.

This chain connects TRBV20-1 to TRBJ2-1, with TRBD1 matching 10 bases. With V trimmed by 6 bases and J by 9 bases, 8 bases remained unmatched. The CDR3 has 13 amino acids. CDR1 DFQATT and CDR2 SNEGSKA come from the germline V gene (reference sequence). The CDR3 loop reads CSAQRTGGSEQFF. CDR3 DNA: TGCAGTGCCCAGCGGACAGGGGGTTCTGAGCAGTTCTTC.

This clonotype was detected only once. The DNA for the CDR3 is TGCAGTGCTAGAGGAATAGCGGGAGCGACTGAGCAGTTCTTC. It is translated as CSARGIAGATEQFF. The chain is built from TRBV20-1 and TRBJ2-1, with 9 nucleotides matching TRBD2. V was clipped by 1 base and J by 9 bases; unmatched bases: 7. Per the germline V gene, CDR1 is DFQATT and CDR2 is SNEGSKA (reference sequence). This CDR3 has 14 residues.

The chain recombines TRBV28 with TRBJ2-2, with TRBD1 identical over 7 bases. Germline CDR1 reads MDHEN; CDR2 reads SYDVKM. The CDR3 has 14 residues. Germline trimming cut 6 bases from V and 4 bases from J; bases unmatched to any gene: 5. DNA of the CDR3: TGTGCCAGCAGGGCAGGGGGATTCACCGGGGAGCTGTTTTTT. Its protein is CASRAGGFTGELFF. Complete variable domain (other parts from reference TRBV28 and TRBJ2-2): DVKVTQSSRYLVKRTGEKVFLECVQDMDHENMFWYRQDPGLGLRLIYFSYDVKMKEKGDIPEGYSVSREKKERFSLILESASTNQTSMYLCASRAGGFTGELFFGEGSRLTVL.

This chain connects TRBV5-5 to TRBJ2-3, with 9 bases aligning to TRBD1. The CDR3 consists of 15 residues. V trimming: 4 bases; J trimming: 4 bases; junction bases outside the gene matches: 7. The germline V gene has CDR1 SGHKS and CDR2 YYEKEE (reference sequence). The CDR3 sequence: CASSQEGTGSDTQYF. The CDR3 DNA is TGTGCCAGCAGCCAGGAGGGGACAGGGTCAGATACGCAGTATTTT.

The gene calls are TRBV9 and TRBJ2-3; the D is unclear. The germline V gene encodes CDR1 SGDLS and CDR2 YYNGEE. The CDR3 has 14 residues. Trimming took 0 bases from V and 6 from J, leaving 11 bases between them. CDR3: CASSVVPVSDTQYF. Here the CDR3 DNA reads TGTGCCAGCAGCGTAGTCCCAGTGTCGGATACGCAGTATTTT.

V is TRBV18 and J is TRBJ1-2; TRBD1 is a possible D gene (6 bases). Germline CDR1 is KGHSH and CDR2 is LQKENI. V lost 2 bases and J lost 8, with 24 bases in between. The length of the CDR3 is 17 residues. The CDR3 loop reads CASSPVGGQGTRNGYTF. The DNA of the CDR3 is TGTGCCAGCTCACCAGTCGGAGGGCAGGGGACACGAAACGGCTACACCTTC.

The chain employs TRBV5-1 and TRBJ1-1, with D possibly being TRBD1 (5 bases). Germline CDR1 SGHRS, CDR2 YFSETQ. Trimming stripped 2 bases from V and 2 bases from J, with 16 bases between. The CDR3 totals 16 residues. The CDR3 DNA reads TGCGCCAGCAGCTTTGACGGGGACCCCTACAACACTGAAGCTTTCTTT. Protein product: CASSFDGDPYNTEAFF.

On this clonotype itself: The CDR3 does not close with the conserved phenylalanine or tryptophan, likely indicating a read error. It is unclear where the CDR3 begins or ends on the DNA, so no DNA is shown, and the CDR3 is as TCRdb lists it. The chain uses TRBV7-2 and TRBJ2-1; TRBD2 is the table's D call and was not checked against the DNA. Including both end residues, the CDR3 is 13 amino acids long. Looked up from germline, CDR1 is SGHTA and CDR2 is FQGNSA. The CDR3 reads CASSLASSGSHSL.

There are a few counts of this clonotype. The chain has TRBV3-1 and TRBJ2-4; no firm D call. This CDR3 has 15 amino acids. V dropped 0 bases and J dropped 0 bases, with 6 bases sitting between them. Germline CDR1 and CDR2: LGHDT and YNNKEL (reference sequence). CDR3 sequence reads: CASSQEGLAKNIQYF. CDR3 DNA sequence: TGTGCCAGCAGCCAAGAGGGCTTAGCCAAAAACATTCAGTACTTC.

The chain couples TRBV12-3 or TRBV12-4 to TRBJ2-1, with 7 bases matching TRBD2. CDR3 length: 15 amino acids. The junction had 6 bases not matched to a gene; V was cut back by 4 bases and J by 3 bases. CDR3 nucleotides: TGTGCCAGCAGTTCTAGCGGAGATGGCTACAATGAGCAGTTCTTC. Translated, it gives CASSSSGDGYNEQFF.

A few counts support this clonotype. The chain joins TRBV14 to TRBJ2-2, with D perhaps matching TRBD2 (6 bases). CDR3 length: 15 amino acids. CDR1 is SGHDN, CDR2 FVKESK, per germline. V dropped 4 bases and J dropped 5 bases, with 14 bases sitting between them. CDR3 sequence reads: CASSLREPRTGELFF. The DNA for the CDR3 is TGTGCCAGCAGCCTTCGGGAGCCCCGGACCGGGGAGCTGTTTTTT.

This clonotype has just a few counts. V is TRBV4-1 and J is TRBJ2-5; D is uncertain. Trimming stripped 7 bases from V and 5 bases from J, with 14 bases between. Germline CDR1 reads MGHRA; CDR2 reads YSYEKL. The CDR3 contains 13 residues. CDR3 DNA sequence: TGCGCCAGCACCCCTTGGCCGGGTGAGACCCAGTACTTC. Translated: CASTPWPGETQYF.

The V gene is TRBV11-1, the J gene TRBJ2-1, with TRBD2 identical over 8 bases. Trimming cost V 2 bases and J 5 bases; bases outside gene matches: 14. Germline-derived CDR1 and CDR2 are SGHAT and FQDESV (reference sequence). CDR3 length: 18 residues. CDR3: CASSLLDGRAPGDNEQFF. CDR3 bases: TGTGCCAGCAGCTTATTGGACGGGAGGGCCCCCGGGGACAATGAGCAGTTCTTC.

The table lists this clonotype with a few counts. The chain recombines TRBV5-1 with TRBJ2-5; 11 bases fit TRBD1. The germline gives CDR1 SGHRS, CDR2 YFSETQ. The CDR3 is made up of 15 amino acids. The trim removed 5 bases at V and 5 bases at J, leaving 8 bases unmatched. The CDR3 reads CASRMDRGLWETQYF. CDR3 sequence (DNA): TGCGCCAGCAGAATGGACAGGGGGCTGTGGGAGACCCAGTACTTC.

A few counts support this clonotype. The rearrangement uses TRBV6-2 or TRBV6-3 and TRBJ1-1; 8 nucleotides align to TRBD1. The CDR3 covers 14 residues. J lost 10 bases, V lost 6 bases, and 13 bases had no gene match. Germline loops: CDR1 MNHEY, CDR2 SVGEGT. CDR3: CASSTLDRGERAFF. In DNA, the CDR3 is TGTGCCAGCAGCACTCTCGACAGGGGTGAGAGAGCTTTCTTT.

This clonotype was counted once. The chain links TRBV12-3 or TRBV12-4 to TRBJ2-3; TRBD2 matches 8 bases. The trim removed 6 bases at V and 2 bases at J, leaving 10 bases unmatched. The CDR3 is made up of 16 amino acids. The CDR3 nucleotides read TGTGCCAGCAGAGCGGGGACTAGTGCTCCCACAGATACGCAGTATTTT. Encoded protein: CASRAGTSAPTDTQYF.

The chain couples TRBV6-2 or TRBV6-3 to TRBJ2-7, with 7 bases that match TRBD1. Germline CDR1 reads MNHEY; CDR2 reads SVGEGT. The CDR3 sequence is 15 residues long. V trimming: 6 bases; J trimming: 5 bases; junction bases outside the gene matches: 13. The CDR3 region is CASSPGTDSSHEQYF. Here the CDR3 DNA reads TGTGCCAGCAGCCCCGGGACAGACAGCAGCCACGAGCAGTACTTC.

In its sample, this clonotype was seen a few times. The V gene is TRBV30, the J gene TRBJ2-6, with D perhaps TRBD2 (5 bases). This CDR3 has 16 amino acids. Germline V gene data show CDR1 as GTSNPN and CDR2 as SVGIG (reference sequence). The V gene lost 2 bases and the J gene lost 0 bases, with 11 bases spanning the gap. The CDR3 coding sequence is TGTGCCTGGAGTTCTGGACTGAACTCTGGGGCCAACGTCCTGACTTTC. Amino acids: CAWSSGLNSGANVLTF. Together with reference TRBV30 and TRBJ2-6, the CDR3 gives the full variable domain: SQTIHQWPATLVQPVGSPLSLECTVEGTSNPNLYWYRQAAGRGLQLLFYSVGIGQISSEVPQNLSASRPQDRQFILSSKKLLLSDSGFYLCAWSSGLNSGANVLTFGAGSRLTVL.